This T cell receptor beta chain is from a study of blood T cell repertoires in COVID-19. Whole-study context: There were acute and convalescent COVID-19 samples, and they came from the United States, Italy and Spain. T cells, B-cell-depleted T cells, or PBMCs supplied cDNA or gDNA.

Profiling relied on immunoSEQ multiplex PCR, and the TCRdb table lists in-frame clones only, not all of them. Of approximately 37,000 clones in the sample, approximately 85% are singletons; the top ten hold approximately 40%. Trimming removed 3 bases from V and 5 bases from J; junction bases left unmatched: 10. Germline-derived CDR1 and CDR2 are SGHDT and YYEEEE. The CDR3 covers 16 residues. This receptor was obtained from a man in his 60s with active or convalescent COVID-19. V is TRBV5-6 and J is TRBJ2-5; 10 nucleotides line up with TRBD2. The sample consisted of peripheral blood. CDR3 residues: CASSSTLAGGAETQYF. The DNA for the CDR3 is TGTGCCAGCAGCTCCACTTTAGCGGGAGGCGCGGAGACCCAGTACTTC.